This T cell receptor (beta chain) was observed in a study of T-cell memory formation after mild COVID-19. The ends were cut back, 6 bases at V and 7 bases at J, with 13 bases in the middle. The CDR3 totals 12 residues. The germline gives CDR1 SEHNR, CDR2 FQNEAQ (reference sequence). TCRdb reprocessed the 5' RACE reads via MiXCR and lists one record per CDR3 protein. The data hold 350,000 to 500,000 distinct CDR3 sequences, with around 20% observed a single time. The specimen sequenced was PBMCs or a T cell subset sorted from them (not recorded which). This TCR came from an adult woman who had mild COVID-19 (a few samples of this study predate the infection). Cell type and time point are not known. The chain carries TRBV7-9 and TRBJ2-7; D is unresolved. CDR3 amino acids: CASSFQLGEQYF. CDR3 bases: TGTGCCAGCAGTTTCCAGCTCGGGGAGCAGTACTTC.